The source of this T cell receptor (beta chain) is a study of early T cells in non-severe SARS-CoV-2 infection. In the library, individual cDNA molecules carried attached unique molecular identifiers. TCRdb redid the calling of the 5' RACE reads with MiXCR, one entry per CDR3 protein. The table has roughly 60,000 distinct CDR3 sequences, less than 9.5% seen once. The CDR3 spans 15 residues. V shed 4 bases and J 6 bases; nucleotides not matched to a gene: 4. The germline CDR1 and CDR2 sequences are SEHNR and FQNEAQ (reference sequence). This clonotype was recorded many times. The genes are TRBV7-9 and TRBJ2-3; 13 bases fit TRBD2. The material sequenced was whole blood. This receptor was obtained from an adult who was a healthcare worker with PCR-confirmed SARS-CoV-2 infection or an uninfected control (not recorded which). CDR3 coding DNA: TGTGCCAGCAGCTCACTAGCGGGAGGGCACGATACGCAGTATTTT. Amino acid sequence: CASSSLAGGHDTQYF.